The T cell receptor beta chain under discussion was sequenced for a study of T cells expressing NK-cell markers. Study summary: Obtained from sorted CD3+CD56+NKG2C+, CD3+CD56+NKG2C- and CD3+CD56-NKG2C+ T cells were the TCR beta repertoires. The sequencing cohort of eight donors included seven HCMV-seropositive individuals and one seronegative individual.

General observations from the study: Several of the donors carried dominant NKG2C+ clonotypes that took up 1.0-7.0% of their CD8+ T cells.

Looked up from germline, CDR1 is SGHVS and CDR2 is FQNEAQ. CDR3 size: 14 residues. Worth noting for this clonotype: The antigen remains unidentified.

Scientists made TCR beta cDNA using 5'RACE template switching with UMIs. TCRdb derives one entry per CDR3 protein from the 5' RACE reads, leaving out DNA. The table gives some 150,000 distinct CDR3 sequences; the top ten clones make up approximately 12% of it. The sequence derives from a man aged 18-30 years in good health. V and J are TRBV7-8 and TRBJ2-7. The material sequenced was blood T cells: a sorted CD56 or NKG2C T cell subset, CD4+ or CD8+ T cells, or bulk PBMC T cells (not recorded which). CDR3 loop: CASSQDLLSYEQYF.